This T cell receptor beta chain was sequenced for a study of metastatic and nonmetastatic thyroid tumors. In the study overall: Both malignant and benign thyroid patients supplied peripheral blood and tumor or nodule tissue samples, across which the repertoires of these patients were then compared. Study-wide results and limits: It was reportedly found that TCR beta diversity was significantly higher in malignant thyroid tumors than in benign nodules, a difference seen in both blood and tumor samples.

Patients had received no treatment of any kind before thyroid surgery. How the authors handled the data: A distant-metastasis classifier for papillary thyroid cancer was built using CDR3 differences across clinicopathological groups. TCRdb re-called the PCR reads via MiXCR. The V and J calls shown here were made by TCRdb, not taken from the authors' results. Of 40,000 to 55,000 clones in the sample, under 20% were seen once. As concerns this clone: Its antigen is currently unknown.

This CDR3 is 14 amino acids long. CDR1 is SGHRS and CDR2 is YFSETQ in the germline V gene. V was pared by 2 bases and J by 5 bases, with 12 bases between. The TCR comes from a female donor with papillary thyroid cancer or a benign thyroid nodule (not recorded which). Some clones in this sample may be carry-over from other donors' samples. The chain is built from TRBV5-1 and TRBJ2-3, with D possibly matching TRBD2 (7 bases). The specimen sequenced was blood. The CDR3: CASSLGGGQDTQYF. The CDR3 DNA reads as TGCGCCAGCAGCTTAGGGGGAGGGCAAGATACGCAGTATTTT.